This T cell receptor beta chain derives from a study of blood T cells in healthy people across ages (dated by TCRdb to 2013 to 2016). For context, the study as a whole: In model experiments, template switching captured roughly one uniquely barcoded TCR beta cDNA molecule for every two T cells. To track age-related changes in TCR beta repertoire diversity, the study relied on deep sequencing normalized with unique cDNA molecular identifiers. The donors were divided into four age groups: young (average around 17 years), middle-aged (over 35), aged (approximately 62) and long-lived (about 80). Using the same blood draw, the study looked at two additional independent replicas of 1 million unique cDNA reads for two donors, one aged 18 to 30 and the other aged 80 or older. What the research found in general, with its limitations: Because donor CMV infection status was unknown, age-related changes in expanded clonotypes were potentially confounded. Bulk unsorted PBMC profiling prevented conclusive comparison of naive and antigen-experienced compartments. There was a strong correlation between observed TCR beta diversity and the percentage of naive T cells measured by flow cytometry. Compared with the aged group, more naive CD4+ T cells, fewer expanded clones and increased TCR diversity were shown by the long-lived group, suggesting age selection. Observed TCR beta diversity per million T cells fell roughly linearly with age, and a significant reduction was already apparent by age roughly 40. Total diversity estimates from one million sequenced T cells were considered lower bounds and underestimates.

The library came from 5' RACE. The run used an Illumina HiSeq 2500. A second PCR of about 6 to 12 cycles was performed with a sample-barcoded 5' primer and a J-beta primer mix. A unique molecular identifier was introduced onto each TCR beta cDNA molecule by a template-switch 5' adaptor carrying 12 random nucleotides. At least 2.5 million CDR3-containing paired-end reads were obtained from each sample. First-strand cDNA synthesis was performed from all RNA using the Mint cDNA synthesis kit, with priming by a TRBC-specific oligonucleotide. All cDNA was treated with uracil-DNA glycosylase and then went through a first 18-cycle PCR with the universal primers M1SS and BC2_uni_R. Per the authors' processing: Normalization of each sample was performed by random selection of 1 million high-quality reads, each carrying a distinct molecular identifier. Instead of being binned into consensus sequences, reads with shared molecular identifiers were discarded. CDR3 identification, clonotype clustering and error correction used MiTCR with a Q25 quality threshold and the strictest error-elimination algorithm. A nonparametric unseen species model using Euler transformation provided a lower-bound estimate of total TCR beta diversity. TCRdb reanalyzed the raw reads on its own, using fastp at Q25 for trimming and MiXCR for clone calling, and kept in-frame beta chains. All rows with the same CDR3 protein become a single entry with the most common DNA and genes. The V and J calls here are based on TCRdb, not the publication. Across this sample there are 1 million or so distinct CDR3 sequences, with 25% seen only once. The ten biggest clones cover 0.65% to 0.95% of the sample.

CDR1 and CDR2 are drawn from the germline V gene: SGDLS, YYNGEE. Taken from cysteine to phenylalanine, the CDR3 has 16 residues. This entry keeps only the CDR3 DNA: 48 bases, framed from base 1. Trimming removed 2 bases from V and 5 bases from J; the gene matches leave 7 bases unexplained. Donors were 39 systemically healthy Caucasian individuals from Russia aged 6 to 90 years. Each donor gave roughly 11 milliliters of peripheral blood, drawn into EDTA-treated Vacutainer tubes. Ficoll-Paque density-gradient centrifugation was used to isolate PBMCs, with at least 7 million per sample. Trizol reagent was used to extract total RNA from PBMCs, with at least 6 micrograms per sample. The percentages of naive CD45RAhigh/CD27high T cells were determined by flow cytometry on a PBMC aliquot from every donor. Regarding this clonotype: Which antigen it targets is not known. No much larger clonotype is one base removed from it; base qualities were not supplied.

The same sample was also studied in work on T cells of mothers and their children. From that second study: Donors were nine systemically healthy Caucasian individuals: three mothers and their six children. cDNA synthesis consumed the entire amount of extracted RNA, loaded at roughly 1.5 ug RNA in each 15 ul reaction. Sample barcodes and 2-4 random nucleotides were added via the M1S primer in the second PCR. Each mother yielded over 8.5 million TCR beta CDR3 reads and each child a few million reads. In both related and unrelated pairs, thymic selection shapes the output of TCR recombination in a similar way, with inherited differences having only a minor effect. Normalized repertoire overlap was always found to be slightly, but never significantly, higher in related mother-child pairs than in unrelated mother-child pairs. With a sensitivity of around 97 clones per million clonotypes, no persistent microchimeric T cell clones were detected. To look for features that set related mother-child pairs apart from unrelated individuals, the researchers ran deep NGS to compare the TCR beta repertoires of mothers and children. On average, the children were approximately 11 +/- 4 years old, while the mothers were 40 +/- 4 years old. Libraries were sequenced on Illumina HiSeq 2000 with 100+100 nt paired-end reads after adapter ligation with NEBNext reagents. Mother and child libraries were prepared a month apart and sequenced in separate runs to prevent cross-contamination. For each donor, somewhere between about 450,000 and 2,100,000 distinct TCR beta clonotypes were identified. Naive TCR beta clonotypes were estimated from low-frequency clonotypes matched to each donor's FACS-determined naive share, without sorting.

The sequence joins TRBV9 to TRBJ2-5, and 12 junctional nucleotides match TRBD2. Sequenced: blood. This clonotype was obtained from a girl between 2 and 10 years old in good health. The DNA sequence follows: TGTGCCAGCAGCGTTACTAGCGGGAGGCCCTTTGAGACCCAGTACTTC. Its product reads: CASSVTSGRPFETQYF.